This T cell receptor beta chain was profiled in a study of blood T cell repertoires in COVID-19. How the authors handled the data: Amplified reference gene primers provided the basis for estimating nucleated cell counts. The data were produced by immunoSEQ multiplex PCR, yet TCRdb's version contains in-frame clones alone and is incomplete. D and trimming come from the DNA, and the V and J calls and clone size come from that table. The sample lists around 250,000 clones, around 88% occurring once. Ages ranged from about 18 to 100 years, with residence in about two dozen US areas. V lost 7 bases and J 2 bases, leaving 13 bases between the germline ends. This CDR3 spans 14 amino acids. Germline loops: CDR1 MNHEY, CDR2 SVGAGI.

V usage is TRBV6-5 and J usage is TRBJ2-3, with D uncertain. This receptor was taken from a woman between 40 and 50 years old with acute COVID-19. Sequencing was performed on PBMCs or T cells enriched from blood (not recorded which). This chain's CDR3 is CASTLQSTTDTQYF. The CDR3 region has the DNA TGTGCCAGCACCCTACAGAGCACCACAGATACGCAGTATTTT.